This note documents a single T cell receptor beta chain sequence. Its antigen is still unknown. This record belongs to a study of T cells in localized non-small cell lung cancer. The method was immunoSEQ multiplex PCR; TCRdb's version includes in-frame clones alone and lacks a portion of them. The sample gives over 55,000 clones, about 90% of which show up once; approximately 2% is in the top ten. This CDR3 comprises 11 residues. V was pared by 2 bases and J by 7 bases, with 3 bases between. The germline gives CDR1 KGHSY, CDR2 FQNENV. Study outcomes and limitations: Tumor samples were not multi-region, leaving intratumor heterogeneity unexcluded. Uninvolved neighboring lung showed the greatest T cell clonality, exceeding tumor.

The sequence was obtained from a woman aged 40-69 years with stage I lung adenocarcinoma. The specimen was peripheral blood, collected before any cancer treatment. This chain uses TRBV16 with TRBJ2-1; D not certain. The CDR3: CASSQRNEQFF. CDR3 sequence (DNA): TGTGCCAGCAGCCAAAGGAATGAGCAGTTCTTC.